This TCR beta chain was found in a study of lymphopenia after photon versus proton radiotherapy (dated by TCRdb to between 2018 and 2020). In the study overall: Photon and proton radiation therapy were compared by the study for their immunological effects in patients with gastrointestinal tumors who developed high-grade lymphopenia. A cohort of about 20 patients with gastrointestinal tumors who received either photon or proton therapy and subsequently developed lymphopenia was included. The study was designed to characterize how the impact on the immune system differs between the two radiation modalities. Overall results and qualifications from the work: Among patients across the cohort who died, overall survival time showed an inverse correlation with a larger post-nadir drop in TCR diversity. The survival association was assessed only in patients who died, and the authors presented better survival with proton therapy as a possibility rather than a demonstrated result. After the lymphocyte count nadir, repertoires from photon-treated patients showed oligoclonal expansion, particularly of CD8+ Temra cells, and this expansion drove the decline in diversity. Proton-treated patients stayed relatively stable during treatment, while photon-treated patients lost naive T cells and TCR diversity and gained effector/memory populations.

V is trimmed back by 5 bases and J by 5 bases, and the junction contains 6 bases that no gene match accounts for. The germline V gene specifies SGHTA as CDR1 and FQGNSA as CDR2. Inclusive of the bounding cysteine and phenylalanine, the CDR3 is 14 residues long. Here the CDR3 DNA is all that survives: 42 bases in frame from base 1. The library was built by means of the immunoSEQ multiplex PCR assay. T cell repertoires were profiled by deep sequencing of rearranged TCR beta loci, alongside multiparametric flow cytometry. TCRdb took over this immuneACCESS table, retaining in-frame rearrangements with V and J assigned. Such tables are incomplete; in checked studies, under half of the missing clones stem from an unresolved V gene, and the remainder is unexplained. The sample records 26,000 or so clones, around 85% of which are singletons. The ten largest account for around 30% of the sample. Note on this clone: What this receptor recognizes is not known. Base quality data are lacking; no much larger clone is found one base away.

The sequencing used peripheral blood, collected from a patient treated with photon-based radiotherapy. The chain links TRBV7-2 with TRBJ2-5; TRBD1 fits 9 bases in the junction. The sequence came from a man aged 45-60 years with gastric cancer. The nucleotides read TGTGCCAGCAGCCCCGGGACAGGGTATGAGACCCAGTACTTC. Its translation is CASSPGTGYETQYF.